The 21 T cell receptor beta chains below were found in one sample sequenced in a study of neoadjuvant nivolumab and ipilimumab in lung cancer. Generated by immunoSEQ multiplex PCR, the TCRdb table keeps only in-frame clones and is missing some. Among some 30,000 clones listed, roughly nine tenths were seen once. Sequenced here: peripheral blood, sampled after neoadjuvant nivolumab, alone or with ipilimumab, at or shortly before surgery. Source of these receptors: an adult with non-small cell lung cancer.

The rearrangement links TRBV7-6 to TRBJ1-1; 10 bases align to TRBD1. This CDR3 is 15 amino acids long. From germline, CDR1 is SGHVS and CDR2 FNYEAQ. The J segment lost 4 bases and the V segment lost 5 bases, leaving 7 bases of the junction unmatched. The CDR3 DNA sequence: TGTGCCAGCAGCGCTGACAGGGGGCAGGGCACTGAAGCTTTCTTT. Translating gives CASSADRGQGTEAFF.

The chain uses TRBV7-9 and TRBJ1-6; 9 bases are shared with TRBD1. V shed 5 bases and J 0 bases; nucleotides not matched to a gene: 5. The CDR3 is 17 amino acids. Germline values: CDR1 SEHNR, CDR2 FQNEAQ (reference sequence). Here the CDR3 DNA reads TGTGCCAGCAGCCAGGGACAGGGAAGCTCCTATAATTCACCCCTCCACTTT. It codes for CASSQGQGSSYNSPLHF.

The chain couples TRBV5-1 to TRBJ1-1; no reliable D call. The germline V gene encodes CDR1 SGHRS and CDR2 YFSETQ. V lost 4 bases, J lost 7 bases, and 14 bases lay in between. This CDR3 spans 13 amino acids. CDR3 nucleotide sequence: TGCGCCAGCAGCATTGAGGCCGGGCGTGAAGCTTTCTTT. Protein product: CASSIEAGREAFF.

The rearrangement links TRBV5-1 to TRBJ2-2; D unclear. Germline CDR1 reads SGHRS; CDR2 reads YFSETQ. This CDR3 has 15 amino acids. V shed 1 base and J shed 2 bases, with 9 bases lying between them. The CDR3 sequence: CASSLSTANTGELFF. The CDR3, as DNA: TGCGCCAGCAGCTTGAGCACAGCCAACACCGGGGAGCTGTTTTTT. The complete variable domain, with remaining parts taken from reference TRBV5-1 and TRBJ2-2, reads KAGVTQTPRYLIKTRGQQVTLSCSPISGHRSVSWYQQTPGQGLQFLFEYFSETQRNKGNFPGRFSGRQFSNSRSEMNVSTLELGDSALYLCASSLSTANTGELFFGEGSRLTVL.

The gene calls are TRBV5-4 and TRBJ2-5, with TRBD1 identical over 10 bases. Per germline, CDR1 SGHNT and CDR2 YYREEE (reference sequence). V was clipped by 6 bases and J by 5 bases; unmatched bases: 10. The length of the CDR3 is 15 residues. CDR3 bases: TGTGCCAGCAAAAGGACAGGGGGTTTGCGGGAGACCCAGTACTTC. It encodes CASKRTGGLRETQYF.

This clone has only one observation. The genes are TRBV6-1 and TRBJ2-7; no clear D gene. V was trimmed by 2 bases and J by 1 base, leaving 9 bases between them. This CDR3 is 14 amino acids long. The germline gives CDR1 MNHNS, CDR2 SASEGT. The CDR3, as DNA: TGTGCCAGCAGTGAAAGTGCCGGATCCTACGAGCAGTACTTC. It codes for CASSESAGSYEQYF.

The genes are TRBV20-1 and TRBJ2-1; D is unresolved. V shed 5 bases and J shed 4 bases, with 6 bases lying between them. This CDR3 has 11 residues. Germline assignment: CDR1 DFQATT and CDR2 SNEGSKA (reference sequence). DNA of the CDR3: TGCAGTGCTCTCCGGTACAATGAGCAGTTCTTC. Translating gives CSALRYNEQFF.

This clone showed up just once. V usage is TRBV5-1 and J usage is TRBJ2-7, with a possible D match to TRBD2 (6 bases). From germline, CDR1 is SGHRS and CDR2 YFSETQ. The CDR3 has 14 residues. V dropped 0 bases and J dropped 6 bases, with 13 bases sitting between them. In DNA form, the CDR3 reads TGCGCCAGCAGCTTGGACGCGGCCGGGGGCGAGCAGTACTTC. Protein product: CASSLDAAGGEQYF.

CDR3: CSAGGGFMNTEAFF. In nucleotides, the CDR3 is TGCAGCGCCGGAGGGGGGTTCATGAACACTGAAGCTTTCTTT. V is TRBV29-1 and J is TRBJ1-1, with D possibly TRBD1 on 6 matching bases. Between the trimmed V and J ends, which lost 7 bases and 0 bases, there was a span of 15 bases. CDR3 length equals 14 residues. The germline V gene has CDR1 SQVTM and CDR2 ANQGSEA.

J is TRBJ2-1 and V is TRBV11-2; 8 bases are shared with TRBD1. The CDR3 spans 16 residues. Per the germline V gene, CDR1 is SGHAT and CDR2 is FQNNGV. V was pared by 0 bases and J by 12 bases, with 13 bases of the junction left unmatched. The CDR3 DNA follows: TGTGCCAGCAGCTTAGATCCCGGGACAGGAGTCCTAGGGCAGTTCTTC. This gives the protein CASSLDPGTGVLGQFF.

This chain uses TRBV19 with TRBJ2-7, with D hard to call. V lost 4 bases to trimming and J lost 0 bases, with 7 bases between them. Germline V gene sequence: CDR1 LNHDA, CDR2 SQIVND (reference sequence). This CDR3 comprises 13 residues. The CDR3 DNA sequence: TGTGCCAGTAGTAGCTCAGGCTCCTACGAGCAGTACTTC. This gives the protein CASSSSGSYEQYF.

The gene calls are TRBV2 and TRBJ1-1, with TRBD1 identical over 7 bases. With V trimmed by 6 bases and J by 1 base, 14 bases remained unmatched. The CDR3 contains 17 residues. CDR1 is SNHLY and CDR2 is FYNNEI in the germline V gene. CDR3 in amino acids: CASSERGATGPNTEAFF. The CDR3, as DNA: TGTGCCAGCAGCGAGAGGGGTGCGACAGGGCCGAACACTGAAGCTTTCTTT.

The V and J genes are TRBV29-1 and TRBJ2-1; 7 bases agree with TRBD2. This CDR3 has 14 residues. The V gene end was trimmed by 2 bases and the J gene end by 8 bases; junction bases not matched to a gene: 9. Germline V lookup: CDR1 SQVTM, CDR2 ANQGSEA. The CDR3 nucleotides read TGCAGCGTTGAAAGCCAGCGGGGTTTCTATGAGCAGTTCTTC. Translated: CSVESQRGFYEQFF.

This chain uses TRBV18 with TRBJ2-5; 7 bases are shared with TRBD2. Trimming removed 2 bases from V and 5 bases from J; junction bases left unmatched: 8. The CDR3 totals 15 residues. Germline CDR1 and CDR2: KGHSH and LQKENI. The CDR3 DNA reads TGTGCCAGCTCACCAAAGCGGGGAGCAGGGGAGACCCAGTACTTC. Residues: CASSPKRGAGETQYF.

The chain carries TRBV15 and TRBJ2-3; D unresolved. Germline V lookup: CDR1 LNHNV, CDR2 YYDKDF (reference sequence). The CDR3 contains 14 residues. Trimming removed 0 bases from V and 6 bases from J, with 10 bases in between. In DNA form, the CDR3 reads TGTGCCACCAGCAGAGATCTCAGCCCCGATACGCAGTATTTT. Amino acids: CATSRDLSPDTQYF.

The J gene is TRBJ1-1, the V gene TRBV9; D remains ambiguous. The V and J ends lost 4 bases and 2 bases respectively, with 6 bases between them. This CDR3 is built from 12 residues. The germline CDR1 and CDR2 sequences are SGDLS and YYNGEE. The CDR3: CASSPHNTEAFF. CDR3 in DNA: TGTGCCAGCAGCCCCCACAACACTGAAGCTTTCTTT.

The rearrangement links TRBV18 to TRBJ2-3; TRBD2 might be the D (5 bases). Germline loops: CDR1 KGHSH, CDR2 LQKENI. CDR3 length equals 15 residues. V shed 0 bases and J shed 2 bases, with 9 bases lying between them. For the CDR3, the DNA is TGTGCCAGCTCACCACCGGCCGGGGTCACAGATACGCAGTATTTT. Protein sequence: CASSPPAGVTDTQYF.

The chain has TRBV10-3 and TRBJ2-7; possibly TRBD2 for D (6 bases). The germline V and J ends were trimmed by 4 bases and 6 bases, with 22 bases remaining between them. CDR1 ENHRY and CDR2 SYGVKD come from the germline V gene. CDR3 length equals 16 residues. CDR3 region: CAISALPGTGVGEQYF. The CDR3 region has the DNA TGTGCCATCAGTGCCCTCCCGGGGACTGGAGTAGGCGAGCAGTACTTC.

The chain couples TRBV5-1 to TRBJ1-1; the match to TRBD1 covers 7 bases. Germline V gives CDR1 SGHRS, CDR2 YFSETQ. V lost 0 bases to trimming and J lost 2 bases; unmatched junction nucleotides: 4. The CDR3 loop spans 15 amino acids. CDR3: CASSLAGTANTEAFF. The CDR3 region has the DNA TGCGCCAGCAGCTTGGCCGGGACAGCTAACACTGAAGCTTTCTTT. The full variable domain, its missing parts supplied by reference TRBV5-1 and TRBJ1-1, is KAGVTQTPRYLIKTRGQQVTLSCSPISGHRSVSWYQQTPGQGLQFLFEYFSETQRNKGNFPGRFSGRQFSNSRSEMNVSTLELGDSALYLCASSLAGTANTEAFFGQGTRLTVV.

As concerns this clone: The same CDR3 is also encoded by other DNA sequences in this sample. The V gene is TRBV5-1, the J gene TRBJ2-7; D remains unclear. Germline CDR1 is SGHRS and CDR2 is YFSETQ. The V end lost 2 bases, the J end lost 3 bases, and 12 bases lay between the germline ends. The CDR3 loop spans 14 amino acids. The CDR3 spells CASSLGQSSYEQYF. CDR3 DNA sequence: TGCGCCAGCAGCTTAGGCCAGAGCAGCTACGAGCAGTACTTC.

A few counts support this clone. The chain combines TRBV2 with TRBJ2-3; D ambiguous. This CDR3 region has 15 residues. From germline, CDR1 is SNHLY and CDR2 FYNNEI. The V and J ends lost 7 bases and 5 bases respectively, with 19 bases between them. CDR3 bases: TGTGCCAGCACCATTACCCGGTTCGGTGTAGATACGCAGTATTTT. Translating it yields CASTITRFGVDTQYF.